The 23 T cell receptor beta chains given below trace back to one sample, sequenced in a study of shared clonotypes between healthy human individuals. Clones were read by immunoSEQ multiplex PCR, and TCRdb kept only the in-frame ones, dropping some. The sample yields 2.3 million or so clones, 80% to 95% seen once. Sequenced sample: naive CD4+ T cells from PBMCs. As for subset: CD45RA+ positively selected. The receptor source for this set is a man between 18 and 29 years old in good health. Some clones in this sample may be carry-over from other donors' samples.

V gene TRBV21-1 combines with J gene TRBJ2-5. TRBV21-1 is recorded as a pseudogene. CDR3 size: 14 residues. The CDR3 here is CASSKREQKETQYF. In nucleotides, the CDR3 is TGTGCCAGCAGCAAAAGAGAGCAGAAAGAGACCCAGTACTTC.

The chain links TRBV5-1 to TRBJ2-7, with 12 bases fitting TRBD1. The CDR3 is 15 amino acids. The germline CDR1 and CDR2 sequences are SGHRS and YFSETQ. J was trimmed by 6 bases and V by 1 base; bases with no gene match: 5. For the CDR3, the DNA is TGCGCCAGCAGCTTGCAGGGACAGGGGGCGGGCGAGCAGTACTTC. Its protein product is CASSLQGQGAGEQYF. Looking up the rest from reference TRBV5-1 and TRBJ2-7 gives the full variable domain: KAGVTQTPRYLIKTRGQQVTLSCSPISGHRSVSWYQQTPGQGLQFLFEYFSETQRNKGNFPGRFSGRQFSNSRSEMNVSTLELGDSALYLCASSLQGQGAGEQYFGPGTRLTVT.

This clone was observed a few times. CDR3 DNA sequence: TGCGCCAGCAGCTTGGTGACCGTTGGGGGGGAGCTGTTTTTT. Amino acids: CASSLVTVGGELFF. The V gene is TRBV5-1, the J gene TRBJ2-2; D is unclear. Germline CDR1 is SGHRS and CDR2 is YFSETQ. The CDR3 consists of 14 residues. Trimming left V 0 bases short and J 8 bases short, with 11 bases between.

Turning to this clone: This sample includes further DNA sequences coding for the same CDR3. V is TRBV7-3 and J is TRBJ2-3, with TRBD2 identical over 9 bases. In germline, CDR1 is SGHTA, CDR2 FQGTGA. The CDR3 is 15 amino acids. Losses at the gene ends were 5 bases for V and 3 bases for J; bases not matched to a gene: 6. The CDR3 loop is CASSPRLAGTDTQYF. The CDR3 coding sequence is TGTGCCAGCAGCCCCCGCCTAGCGGGAACAGATACGCAGTATTTT.

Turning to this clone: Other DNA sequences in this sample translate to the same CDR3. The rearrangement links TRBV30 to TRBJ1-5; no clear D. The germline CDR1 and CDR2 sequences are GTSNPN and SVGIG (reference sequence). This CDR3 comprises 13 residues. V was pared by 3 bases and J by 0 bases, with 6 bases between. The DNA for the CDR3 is TGTGCCTGGAGCCTTGATAGCAATCAGCCCCAGCATTTT. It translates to CAWSLDSNQPQHF.

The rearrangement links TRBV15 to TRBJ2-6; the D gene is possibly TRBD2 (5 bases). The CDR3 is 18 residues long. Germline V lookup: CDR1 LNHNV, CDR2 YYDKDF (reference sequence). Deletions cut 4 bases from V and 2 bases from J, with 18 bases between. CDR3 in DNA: TGTGCCACCAGCACCAGATCCGGGATAGCCCCTGGGGCCAACGTCCTGACTTTC. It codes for CATSTRSGIAPGANVLTF.

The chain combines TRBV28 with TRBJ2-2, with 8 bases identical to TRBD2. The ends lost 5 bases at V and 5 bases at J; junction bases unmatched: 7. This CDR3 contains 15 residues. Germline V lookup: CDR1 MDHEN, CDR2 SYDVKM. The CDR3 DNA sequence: TGTGCCAGCAGTCCGGGAGGGTGGACGACCGGGGAGCTGTTTTTT. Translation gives CASSPGGWTTGELFF. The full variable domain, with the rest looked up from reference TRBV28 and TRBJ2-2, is DVKVTQSSRYLVKRTGEKVFLECVQDMDHENMFWYRQDPGLGLRLIYFSYDVKMKEKGDIPEGYSVSREKKERFSLILESASTNQTSMYLCASSPGGWTTGELFFGEGSRLTVL.

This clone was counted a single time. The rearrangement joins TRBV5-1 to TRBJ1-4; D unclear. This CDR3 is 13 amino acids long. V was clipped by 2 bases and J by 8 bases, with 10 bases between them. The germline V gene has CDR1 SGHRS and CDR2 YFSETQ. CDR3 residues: CASSFGIGEKLFF. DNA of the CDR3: TGCGCCAGCAGCTTTGGAATCGGGGAAAAACTGTTTTTT.

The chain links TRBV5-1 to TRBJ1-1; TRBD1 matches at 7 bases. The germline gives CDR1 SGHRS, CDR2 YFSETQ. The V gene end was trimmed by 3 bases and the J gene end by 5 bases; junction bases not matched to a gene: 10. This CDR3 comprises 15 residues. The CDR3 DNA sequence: TGCGCCAGCAGCTCAAGACAGGGATGGTTTACTGAAGCTTTCTTT. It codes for CASSSRQGWFTEAFF. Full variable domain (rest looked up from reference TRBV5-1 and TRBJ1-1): KAGVTQTPRYLIKTRGQQVTLSCSPISGHRSVSWYQQTPGQGLQFLFEYFSETQRNKGNFPGRFSGRQFSNSRSEMNVSTLELGDSALYLCASSSRQGWFTEAFFGQGTRLTVV.

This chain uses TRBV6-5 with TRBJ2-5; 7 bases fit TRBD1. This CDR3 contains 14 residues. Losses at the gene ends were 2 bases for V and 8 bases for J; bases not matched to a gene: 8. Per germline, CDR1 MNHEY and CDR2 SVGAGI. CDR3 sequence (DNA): TGTGCCAGCAGTTACGGGGACAGCCGCGATACCCAGTACTTC. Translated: CASSYGDSRDTQYF.

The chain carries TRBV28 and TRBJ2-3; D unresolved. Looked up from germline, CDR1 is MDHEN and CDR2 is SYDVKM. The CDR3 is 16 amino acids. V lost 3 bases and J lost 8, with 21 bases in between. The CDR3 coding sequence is TGTGCCAGCAGTTTGGGGAACGCTCCGGTCAGGAGTACGCAGTATTTT. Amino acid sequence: CASSLGNAPVRSTQYF.

CDR3 in DNA: TGTGCCAGCAGCCAGGGACAGTCCACCGGGGAGCTGTTTTTT. As protein: CASSQGQSTGELFF. This chain uses TRBV6-6 with TRBJ2-2, with 7 bases identical to TRBD1. The CDR3 length is 14 residues. Germline loops: CDR1 MNHNY, CDR2 SVGAGI (reference sequence). V shed 6 bases and J 4 bases; nucleotides not matched to a gene: 5.

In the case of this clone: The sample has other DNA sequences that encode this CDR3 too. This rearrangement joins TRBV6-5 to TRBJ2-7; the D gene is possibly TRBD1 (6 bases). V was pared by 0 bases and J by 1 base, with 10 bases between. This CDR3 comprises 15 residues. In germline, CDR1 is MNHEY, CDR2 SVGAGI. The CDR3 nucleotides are TGTGCCAGCAGTTACTCTGGGGGCGGGTCCTACGAGCAGTACTTC. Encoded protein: CASSYSGGGSYEQYF.

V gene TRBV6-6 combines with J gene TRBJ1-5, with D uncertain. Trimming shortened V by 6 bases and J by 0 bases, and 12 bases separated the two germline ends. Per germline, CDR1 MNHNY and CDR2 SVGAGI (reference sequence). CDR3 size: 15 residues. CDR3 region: CASSRIDSSNQPQHF. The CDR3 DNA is TGTGCCAGCAGCCGCATCGACTCTAGCAATCAGCCCCAGCATTTT.

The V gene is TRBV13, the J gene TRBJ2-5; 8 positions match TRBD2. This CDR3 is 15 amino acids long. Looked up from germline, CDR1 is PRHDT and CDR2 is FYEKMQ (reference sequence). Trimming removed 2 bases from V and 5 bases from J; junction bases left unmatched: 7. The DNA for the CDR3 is TGTGCCAGCAGCTTATCCGCGGGGGGAGCGGAGACCCAGTACTTC. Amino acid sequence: CASSLSAGGAETQYF.

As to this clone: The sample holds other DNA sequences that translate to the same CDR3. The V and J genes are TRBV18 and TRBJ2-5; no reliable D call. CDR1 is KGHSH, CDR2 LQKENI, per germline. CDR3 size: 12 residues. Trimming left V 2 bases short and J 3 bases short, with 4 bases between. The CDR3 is CASSPSEETQYF. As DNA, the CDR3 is TGTGCCAGCTCACCATCCGAAGAGACCCAGTACTTC.

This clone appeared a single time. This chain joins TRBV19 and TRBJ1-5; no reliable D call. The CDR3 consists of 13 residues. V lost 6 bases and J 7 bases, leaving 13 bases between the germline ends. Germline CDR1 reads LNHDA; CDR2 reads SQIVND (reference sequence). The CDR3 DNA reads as TGTGCCAGTAGAACTTCTGGAGTGCAGCCCCAGCATTTT. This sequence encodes CASRTSGVQPQHF.

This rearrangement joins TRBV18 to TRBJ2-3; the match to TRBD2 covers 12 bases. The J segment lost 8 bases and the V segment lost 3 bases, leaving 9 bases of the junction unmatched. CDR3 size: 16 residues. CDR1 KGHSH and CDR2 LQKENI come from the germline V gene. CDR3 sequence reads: CASSPPSGRAMGTQYF. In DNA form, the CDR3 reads TGTGCCAGCTCACCCCCTAGCGGGAGGGCGATGGGTACGCAGTATTTT.

The CDR3 spells CATSSGTSSGANVLTF. CDR3 DNA: TGTGCCACCAGCAGCGGGACTTCTTCTGGGGCCAACGTCCTGACTTTC. This chain links TRBV15 with TRBJ2-6, with a tentative D call TRBD2 (6 bases). Looked up from germline, CDR1 is LNHNV and CDR2 is YYDKDF (reference sequence). Trimming cost V 3 bases and J 1 base, with 10 bases left between them. The CDR3 spans 16 residues.

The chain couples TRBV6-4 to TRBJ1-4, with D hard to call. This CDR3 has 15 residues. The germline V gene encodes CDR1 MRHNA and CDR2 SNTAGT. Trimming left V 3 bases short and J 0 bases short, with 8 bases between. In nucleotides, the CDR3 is TGTGCCAGCAGTGAGGGATCAGCAACTAATGAAAAACTGTTTTTT. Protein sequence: CASSEGSATNEKLFF.

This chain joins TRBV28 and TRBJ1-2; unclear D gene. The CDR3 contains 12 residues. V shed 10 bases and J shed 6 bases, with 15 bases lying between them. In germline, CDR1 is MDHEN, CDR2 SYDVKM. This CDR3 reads CATATPNDGYTF. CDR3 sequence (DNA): TGTGCCACCGCCACCCCGAACGATGGCTACACCTTC.

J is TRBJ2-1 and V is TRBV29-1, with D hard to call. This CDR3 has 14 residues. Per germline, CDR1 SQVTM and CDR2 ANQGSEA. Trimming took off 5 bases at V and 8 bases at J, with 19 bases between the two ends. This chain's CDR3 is CSVLLGKFGDEQFF. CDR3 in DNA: TGCAGCGTTCTCCTTGGCAAATTCGGCGATGAGCAGTTCTTC.

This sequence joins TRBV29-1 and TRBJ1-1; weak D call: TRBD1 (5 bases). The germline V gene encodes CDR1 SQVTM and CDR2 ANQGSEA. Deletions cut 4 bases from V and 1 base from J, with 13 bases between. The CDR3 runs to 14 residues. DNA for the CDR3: TGCAGCGTTGTCAGGGTCGGACCGAACACTGAAGCTTTCTTT. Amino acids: CSVVRVGPNTEAFF.